This is a list of T cell receptor beta chains from one sample in a study of cytomegalovirus exposure and HLA in healthy donors. The assay was immunoSEQ multiplex PCR, and TCRdb's table has in-frame clones only and misses some. The sample carries approximately 300,000 clones, about 80% recorded once. The specimen was PBMCs. The receptors derive from a girl aged 2-9 years in good health and CMV-seronegative. Each CDR3 is given with its conserved first and last residue. A D gene is named only where the DNA matches it firmly. Clone sizes are given selectively: once, few, many, or a class where the clone is expanded.

size: NA
V: TRBV11-2
J: TRBJ2-7
D: NA
DNA: TGTGCCAGCAGCTTAGGACTAGGCGCCTCAGAGCAGTACTTC
CDR3: CASSLGLGASEQYF

size: NA
V: TRBV5-6
J: TRBJ2-7
D: TRBD2
DNA: TGTGCCAGCAGCGGGACTAGCGGGGGTCACGAGCAGTACTTC
CDR3: CASSGTSGGHEQYF

size: NA
V: TRBV6-5
J: TRBJ1-3
D: TRBD1
DNA: TGTGCCAGCAGTTTGGGACAGGGATCAGCTGGAAACACCATATATTTT
CDR3: CASSLGQGSAGNTIYF

size: NA
V: TRBV7-9
J: TRBJ1-1
D: NA
DNA: TGTGCCAGCAGCTTAGCGGGTCGAGGCGCCACTGAAGCTTTCTTT
CDR3: CASSLAGRGATEAFF

size: NA
V: TRBV28
J: TRBJ1-2
D: NA
DNA: TGTGCCAGCAGCCTCACGGACACCGCTTACTATGGCTACACCTTC
CDR3: CASSLTDTAYYGYTF

size: NA
V: TRBV11-1
J: TRBJ2-1
D: NA
DNA: TGTGCCAGCAGCTTAATCGGGGTACATGAGCAGTTCTTC
CDR3: CASSLIGVHEQFF

size: few
V: TRBV18
J: TRBJ2-5
D: TRBD2
DNA: TGTGCCAGCTCACCACAAATGCTAGCGGGAGGAGAGACCCAGTACTTC
CDR3: CASSPQMLAGGETQYF

size: once
V: TRBV5-1
J: TRBJ2-7
D: NA
DNA: TGCGCCAGCAGCTTTCGGAGGCCCAACTCCTACGAGCAGTACTTC
CDR3: CASSFRRPNSYEQYF

size: NA
V: TRBV5-4
J: TRBJ2-3
D: TRBD2
DNA: TGTGCCAGCAGCTTGTTACTAGCGGGGAACACAGATACGCAGTATTTT
CDR3: CASSLLLAGNTDTQYF

size: NA
V: TRBV7-9
J: TRBJ2-7
D: NA
DNA: TGTGCCAGCAGCTTCCCGGACAGAGATTTCTACGAGCAGTACTTC
CDR3: CASSFPDRDFYEQYF

size: NA
V: TRBV7-3
J: TRBJ2-1
D: NA
DNA: TGTGCCAGCAGCTTGCAGGGTGCGGCTCTATACAATGAGCAGTTCTTC
CDR3: CASSLQGAALYNEQFF

size: NA
V: TRBV4-2
J: TRBJ2-5
D: NA
DNA: TGTGCCAGCAGCCAAGGGGAGATGGCGGGGCAAGGCCGGACCCAGTACTTC
CDR3: CASSQGEMAGQGRTQYF

size: few
V: TRBV27
J: TRBJ2-7
D: TRBD1
DNA: TGTGCCAGCAGTTTTGGGACAGGGGGGTACGAGCAGTACTTC
CDR3: CASSFGTGGYEQYF

size: once
V: TRBV11-2
J: TRBJ2-7
D: NA
DNA: TGTGCCAGCAGCTTAGACAGGGGTAGGGGCGAGCAGTACTTC
CDR3: CASSLDRGRGEQYF

size: NA
V: TRBV6-8
J: TRBJ2-3
D: TRBD2
DNA: TGTGCCAGCAGTCACCCGTCGGCGGGACTAGCATCGGCAGATACGCAGTATTTT
CDR3: CASSHPSAGLASADTQYF

size: NA
V: TRBV5-6
J: TRBJ1-1
D: TRBD1
DNA: TGTGCCAGTGCGGGGGACAGGGGGCCTCACAGGGGCACTGAAGCTTTCTTT
CDR3: CASAGDRGPHRGTEAFF

size: NA
V: TRBV7-9
J: TRBJ2-2
D: TRBD1
DNA: TGTTCCAGCACCCCGGCAAGGGGGCAAAACGGGAACACCGGGGAGCTGTTTTTT
CDR3: CSSTPARGQNGNTGELFF

size: NA
V: TRBV7-2
J: TRBJ2-2
D: TRBD1
DNA: TGTGCCAGCAGCCGGGACAGGGCGAACACCGGGGAGCTGTTTTTT
CDR3: CASSRDRANTGELFF

size: NA
V: TRBV18
J: TRBJ1-1
D: TRBD1
DNA: TGTGCCAGCTCACCATTCCGGGACAGTGAAGCTTTCTTT
CDR3: CASSPFRDSEAFF

size: NA
V: TRBV7-9
J: TRBJ1-4
D: TRBD1
DNA: TGTGCCAGCAGTGGCGCAGGGGGTAATGAAAAACTGTTTTTT
CDR3: CASSGAGGNEKLFF

size: NA
V: TRBV6-1
J: TRBJ1-2
D: NA
DNA: TGTGCCACCGCTCTGCGGGGCGTGGTTGAGTATGGCTACACCTTC
CDR3: CATALRGVVEYGYTF

size: NA
V: TRBV6-5
J: TRBJ1-6
D: TRBD1
DNA: TGTGCCAGCAGTAACCGGGACAGGGAATCACCCCTCCACTTT
CDR3: CASSNRDRESPLHF

size: NA
V: TRBV27
J: TRBJ2-3
D: TRBD1
DNA: TGTGCCAGCAGTTTATCATACAGGGGCAACACAGATACGCAGTATTTT
CDR3: CASSLSYRGNTDTQYF

size: NA
V: TRBV6-6
J: TRBJ2-3
D: TRBD2
DNA: TGTGCCAGCAGGGGACTAGGGGTGAAGACAGATACGCAGTATTTT
CDR3: CASRGLGVKTDTQYF

size: NA
V: TRBV6-6
J: TRBJ2-7
D: NA
DNA: TGTGCCAGCAAAGAAATGGACAGAAATTCCTACGAGCAGTACTTC
CDR3: CASKEMDRNSYEQYF

size: NA
V: TRBV28
J: TRBJ1-1
D: TRBD1
DNA: TGTGCCAGCAGTCCGGGGGACAGGGGCACTGAAGCTTTCTTT
CDR3: CASSPGDRGTEAFF

size: NA
V: TRBV19
J: TRBJ2-3
D: TRBD2
DNA: TGTGCCAGTAGTATCACAGCTAGCGGGGCAAACACAGATACGCAGTATTTT
CDR3: CASSITASGANTDTQYF

size: NA
V: TRBV2
J: TRBJ1-5
D: TRBD1
DNA: TGTGCCAGCAGGAAGGGACAGACTAGCAATCAGCCCCAGCATTTT
CDR3: CASRKGQTSNQPQHF

size: NA
V: TRBV4-1
J: TRBJ2-1
D: NA
DNA: TGCGCCAGCAGCCAAGATCTGGCGGGCTCCTACAATGAGCAGTTCTTC
CDR3: CASSQDLAGSYNEQFF

size: NA
V: TRBV7-3
J: TRBJ2-7
D: NA
DNA: TGTGCCAGCAGCTTAGGTCGGGACGAGCAGTACTTC
CDR3: CASSLGRDEQYF

size: NA
V: TRBV7-6
J: TRBJ2-1
D: TRBD1
DNA: TGTGCCAGCAGCTCCCCCCGTGGACAGGCACCCTACAATGAGCAGTTCTTC
CDR3: CASSSPRGQAPYNEQFF

size: NA
V: TRBV28
J: TRBJ1-2
D: NA
DNA: TGTGCCAGCAGTTTAGGAGGGTTGGATGGCTACACCTTC
CDR3: CASSLGGLDGYTF

size: NA
V: TRBV5-1
J: TRBJ2-3
D: NA
DNA: TGCGCCAGCAGCTTGGCAGACAGGTCTAGCACAGATACGCAGTATTTT
CDR3: CASSLADRSSTDTQYF

size: NA
V: TRBV28
J: TRBJ1-5
D: NA
DNA: TGTGCCAGCAGCTTATGGACGCGGCCTAGCAATCAGCCCCAGCATTTT
CDR3: CASSLWTRPSNQPQHF

size: NA
V: TRBV27
J: TRBJ2-7
D: TRBD1
DNA: TGTGCCAGCAAAGGGACAGGGGATTTGTCCTACGAGCAGTACTTC
CDR3: CASKGTGDLSYEQYF

size: NA
V: TRBV29-1
J: TRBJ2-1
D: NA
DNA: TGCAGCGTTGCAGGCAAGGAAGGCGCCTACAATGAGCAGTTCTTC
CDR3: CSVAGKEGAYNEQFF

size: NA
V: TRBV18
J: TRBJ2-7
D: NA
DNA: TGTGCCAGCTCACTAAGGGACATACGCTACGAGCAGTACTTC
CDR3: CASSLRDIRYEQYF

size: NA
V: TRBV2
J: TRBJ2-5
D: NA
DNA: TGTGCCAGCAGTGATGACCCACCAGGCCAAGAGACCCAGTACTTC
CDR3: CASSDDPPGQETQYF

size: NA
V: TRBV15
J: TRBJ2-5
D: NA
DNA: TGTGCCACCAGCAGCCGGGACCAAGAGACCCAGTACTTC
CDR3: CATSSRDQETQYF

size: NA
V: TRBV13
J: TRBJ2-3
D: NA
DNA: TGTGCCAGCAGCTTAGTAGGTGAGGCAGATACGCAGTATTTT
CDR3: CASSLVGEADTQYF

size: NA
V: TRBV7-6
J: TRBJ1-1
D: NA
DNA: TGTGCCAGCAGCTTAGGCGGGGGATGGGGCACTGAAGCTTTCTTT
CDR3: CASSLGGGWGTEAFF

size: NA
V: TRBV25-1
J: TRBJ2-7
D: TRBD1
DNA: TGTGCCAGCAGTGATACCCCCGGAGGACAGGGCCTTTACGAGCAGTACTTC
CDR3: CASSDTPGGQGLYEQYF

size: NA
V: TRBV28
J: TRBJ1-1
D: NA
DNA: TGTGCCAGCAGTTTCGGGAGAAGCACTGAAGCTTTCTTT
CDR3: CASSFGRSTEAFF

size: NA
V: TRBV6-5
J: TRBJ2-1
D: TRBD2
DNA: TGTGCCTGCAGTTACGAGGCTAGCGGGACCAATGAGCAGTTCTTC
CDR3: CACSYEASGTNEQFF

size: NA
V: TRBV6-6
J: TRBJ1-6
D: NA
DNA: TGTGCCAGCAGGGGGCCAACTAATTCACCCCTCCACTTT
CDR3: CASRGPTNSPLHF

size: NA
V: TRBV10-3
J: TRBJ1-2
D: TRBD1
DNA: TGTGCCATCAGTGATGGGGGACAGTATATAGGGGATGGCTACACCTTC
CDR3: CAISDGGQYIGDGYTF